The 19 T cell receptor beta chains below all came from one sample that was sequenced in a study of blood T cell repertoires in COVID-19. Sequencing used immunoSEQ multiplex PCR; TCRdb keeps in-frame clones, though not all of them. The repertoire holds fewer than 350,000 clones, with roughly nine tenths as singletons. Sequencing was done on a sample of peripheral blood. The receptors shown here come from a woman in her twenties or thirties with COVID-19, enrolled during active disease.

The V call is TRBV5-1, the J call TRBJ1-3; no clear D gene. CDR1 and CDR2 (germline): SGHRS, YFSETQ. Trimming removed 1 base at V and 0 bases at J, with 11 bases between. The CDR3 covers 16 residues. CDR3 loop: CASSLSLQSSGNTIYF. CDR3 nucleotide sequence: TGCGCCAGCAGCTTGTCGTTACAGAGCTCTGGAAACACCATATATTTT. The full variable domain, with the rest looked up from reference TRBV5-1 and TRBJ1-3, is KAGVTQTPRYLIKTRGQQVTLSCSPISGHRSVSWYQQTPGQGLQFLFEYFSETQRNKGNFPGRFSGRQFSNSRSEMNVSTLELGDSALYLCASSLSLQSSGNTIYFGEGSWLTVV.

The V and J genes are TRBV13 and TRBJ1-3, with D unresolved. Germline V gene data show CDR1 as PRHDT and CDR2 as FYEKMQ (reference sequence). This CDR3 has 12 amino acids. V shed 4 bases and J shed 9 bases, with 10 bases lying between them. The CDR3 sequence is CASSSLGGTIYF. CDR3 in DNA: TGTGCCAGCAGCTCTCTTGGAGGCACCATATATTTT.

V usage is TRBV5-1 and J usage is TRBJ1-2; TRBD1 might be the D (5 bases). The V end was cut by 0 bases, the J end by 6 bases, with 18 bases between. The germline gives CDR1 SGHRS, CDR2 YFSETQ. The CDR3 contains 16 residues. DNA for the CDR3: TGCGCCAGCAGCTTGGCCGGGGGGATAAAGGCCAATGGCTACACCTTC. Translating it yields CASSLAGGIKANGYTF.

This clone was found a few times. The rearrangement joins TRBV5-4 to TRBJ1-1, with TRBD1 matching over 10 bases. From germline, CDR1 is SGHNT and CDR2 YYREEE (reference sequence). J gave up 11 bases and V 2 bases, and 6 bases lay outside the gene matches. This CDR3 is 13 amino acids long. The CDR3 loop is CASSFRQGAGAFF. For the CDR3, the DNA is TGTGCCAGCAGCTTCCGACAGGGGGCGGGTGCTTTCTTT.

This rearrangement joins TRBV5-6 to TRBJ1-4; TRBD1 matches 9 bases. CDR3 length equals 14 residues. Losses at the gene ends were 4 bases for V and 5 bases for J; bases not matched to a gene: 3. Germline lookup yields CDR1 SGHDT and CDR2 YYEEEE. The CDR3 spells CASSKQGANEKLFF. The CDR3 bases are TGTGCCAGCAGCAAACAGGGGGCGAATGAAAAACTGTTTTTT.

This chain uses TRBV5-1 with TRBJ1-3; possible D gene TRBD1, 6 bases. Germline lookup yields CDR1 SGHRS and CDR2 YFSETQ. Trimming left V 3 bases short and J 0 bases short, with 13 bases between. The CDR3 runs to 16 residues. CDR3 bases: TGCGCCAGCAGCTCCATGACAGGCCTCTCTGGAAACACCATATATTTT. This gives the protein CASSSMTGLSGNTIYF.

J is TRBJ2-7 and V is TRBV11-2, with 10 bases fitting TRBD2. CDR3 length: 17 residues. Germline CDR1 SGHAT, CDR2 FQNNGV. Germline trimming cut 2 bases from V and 1 base from J; bases unmatched to any gene: 8. The CDR3 here is CASSLKAATSGSYEQYF. The CDR3 nucleotides are TGTGCCAGCAGCTTAAAGGCCGCGACTAGCGGGTCCTACGAGCAGTACTTC.

This rearrangement joins TRBV11-3 to TRBJ2-7, with D possibly matching TRBD1 (5 bases). The germline V gene has CDR1 SGHNT and CDR2 YENEEA. The CDR3 has 17 amino acids. The V end was cut by 4 bases, the J end by 4 bases, with 23 bases between. The CDR3 sequence: CASSSPELRELGYEQYF. The CDR3 nucleotides are TGTGCCAGCAGCTCCCCAGAACTCAGGGAACTTGGATACGAGCAGTACTTC.

There are a few counts of this clone. This chain connects TRBV6-5 to TRBJ1-1, with D possibly TRBD1 on 6 matching bases. With 0 bases removed from V and 10 bases from J, the gap between germline ends came to 21 bases. The germline CDR1 and CDR2 sequences are MNHEY and SVGAGI. The CDR3 has 16 residues. The CDR3 DNA reads as TGTGCCAGCAGTTACTCGATAAGGGGGAAAAAAGGACGAGCTTTCTTT. This translates into CASSYSIRGKKGRAFF.

This CDR3 reads CASSSSGGYTF. The CDR3 DNA sequence: TGTGCCAGCAGCTCCTCGGGGGGCTACACCTTC. The rearrangement links TRBV5-4 to TRBJ1-2; D is undetermined. Trimming left V 3 bases short and J 8 bases short, with 8 bases between. Germline assignment: CDR1 SGHNT and CDR2 YYREEE (reference sequence). The CDR3 sequence is 11 residues long.

V is TRBV6-6 and J is TRBJ2-1; 8 bases agree with TRBD2. Germline V gene data show CDR1 as MNHNY and CDR2 as SVGAGI (reference sequence). V shed 4 bases, J shed 7 bases, and the junction held 12 bases outside the gene matches. There are 16 residues in the CDR3. The CDR3 here is CASSSELADMGNEQFF. Here the CDR3 DNA reads TGTGCCAGCAGTTCTGAACTAGCGGATATGGGTAATGAGCAGTTCTTC.

CDR3 bases: TGTGCCAGCTCACCGCCGGACAGGGGGGGGTCGCGGTCACCCCTCCACTTT. The encoded protein is CASSPPDRGGSRSPLHF. J is TRBJ1-6 and V is TRBV18; 10 nucleotides align to TRBD1. J was trimmed by 10 bases and V by 3 bases; bases with no gene match: 12. This CDR3 spans 17 amino acids. The germline gives CDR1 KGHSH, CDR2 LQKENI.

The V call is TRBV20-1, the J call TRBJ2-7; 10 bases map to TRBD1. V was clipped by 3 bases and J by 6 bases; unmatched bases: 11. The CDR3 spans 15 residues. In germline, CDR1 is DFQATT, CDR2 SNEGSKA (reference sequence). CDR3 coding DNA: TGCAGTGCTAGTTTTCGGGACAGGGGTTTACTCGAGCAGTACTTC. Translating gives CSASFRDRGLLEQYF.

V usage is TRBV29-1 and J usage is TRBJ2-3, with D hard to call. The germline V gene has CDR1 SQVTM and CDR2 ANQGSEA. This CDR3 is built from 14 residues. Trimming cost V 4 bases and J 0 bases, with 11 bases left between them. CDR3 nucleotide sequence: TGCAGCGTTGGGAGCGTCCTTAGCACAGATACGCAGTATTTT. The encoded protein is CSVGSVLSTDTQYF.

This chain connects TRBV29-1 to TRBJ2-3; 8 bases are shared with TRBD2. Germline V gives CDR1 SQVTM, CDR2 ANQGSEA. This CDR3 contains 13 residues. Trimming cost V 4 bases and J 5 bases; bases outside gene matches: 5. DNA of the CDR3: TGCAGCGTTGTAGCGGGGCTCTTAGATACGCAGTATTTT. This translates into CSVVAGLLDTQYF.

The chain recombines TRBV4-2 with TRBJ2-5; 9 bases map to TRBD2. CDR1 and CDR2 (germline): LGHNA, YNFKEQ. V shed 0 bases and J 4 bases; nucleotides not matched to a gene: 6. The CDR3 runs 16 residues. For the CDR3, the DNA is TGTGCCAGCAGCCAAGAGTGGGGCGGGGGGGTAGAGACCCAGTACTTC. It is translated as CASSQEWGGGVETQYF.

The DNA of the CDR3 is TGCGCCAGCAGTCCTGTCGCGGCTGGGGCCAACGTCCTGACTTTC. Amino acids: CASSPVAAGANVLTF. The chain has TRBV10-2 and TRBJ2-6; D is ambiguous. The V and J ends lost 5 bases and 2 bases respectively, with 10 bases between them. This CDR3 contains 15 residues. The V gene's germline CDR1 is WSHSY and CDR2 SAAADI.

This clone appeared a single time. The rearrangement uses TRBV9 and TRBJ2-7; D is possibly TRBD2 (5 bases). CDR1 is SGDLS, CDR2 YYNGEE, per germline. V lost 2 bases and J 0 bases, leaving 15 bases between the germline ends. The CDR3 runs 16 residues. The CDR3 sequence is CASSVGDYTASYEQYF. The CDR3 nucleotides read TGTGCCAGCAGCGTCGGGGATTATACGGCCTCCTACGAGCAGTACTTC.

This clone was seen only a few times. V gene TRBV29-1 combines with J gene TRBJ1-4; the match to TRBD1 covers 10 bases. Germline CDR1 is SQVTM and CDR2 is ANQGSEA. The trim removed 7 bases at V and 8 bases at J, leaving 7 bases unmatched. This CDR3 comprises 13 residues. The chain's CDR3 is CSADRGLGEKLFF. DNA for the CDR3: TGCAGCGCCGACAGGGGGCTGGGGGAAAAACTGTTTTTT.